The 27 T cell receptor beta chains presented below share a single source sample, sequenced in a study of T cells in tuberculosis (dated by TCRdb to between 2018 and 2020). Receptor amplification or capture employed the immunoSEQ multiplex PCR assay. TCRdb stores this immuneACCESS table with in-frame sequences only. Part of the clones is absent; in the studies checked, under half of the shortfall reflects unresolved V genes, and no reason is known for the rest. In this sample the table shows tens of thousands of clones, about 91% of which occur a single time. The top ten clonotypes cover under 9% of the sample. The time point label, as the study defines it: new active TB diagnosis, blood taken before or within 7 days of starting treatment. The sequenced sample was PBMCs, obtained at tuberculosis diagnosis. Every receptor here comes from an adult with tuberculosis. Some clones in this sample may be carry-over from other donors' samples.

V and J are TRBV30 and TRBJ1-1, with D uncertain. V lost 7 bases and J 0 bases, leaving 12 bases between the germline ends. CDR1 and CDR2 (germline): GTSNPN, SVGIG (reference sequence). The CDR3 contains 13 residues. CDR3 protein: CAFQISMNTEAFF. CDR3 bases: TGTGCCTTTCAAATTAGTATGAACACTGAAGCTTTCTTT.

This chain uses TRBV29-1 with TRBJ2-1, with D possibly matching TRBD1 (6 bases). The germline gives CDR1 SQVTM, CDR2 ANQGSEA. The V end lost 6 bases, the J end lost 7 bases, and 19 bases lay between the germline ends. This CDR3 region has 14 residues. The CDR3 sequence is CSVDRRPIGNEQFF. CDR3 bases: TGCAGCGTCGACAGGAGGCCGATCGGGAATGAGCAGTTCTTC.

The gene calls are TRBV10-2 and TRBJ2-2; TRBD2 matches 7 bases. Trimming at V came to 3 bases and at J to 3 bases, leaving 4 bases not matched to a gene. Germline lookup yields CDR1 WSHSY and CDR2 SAAADI. This CDR3 has 15 residues. CDR3 sequence: CASSDASGDTGELFF. CDR3 DNA sequence: TGCGCCAGCAGTGACGCTAGCGGAGACACCGGGGAGCTGTTTTTT.

The chain combines TRBV4-2 with TRBJ2-7, with 7 bases aligning to TRBD2. The CDR3 spans 17 residues. V trimming: 0 bases; J trimming: 0 bases; junction bases outside the gene matches: 8. CDR1 and CDR2 (germline): LGHNA, YNFKEQ. CDR3 loop: CASSQDRLAESSYEQYF. The CDR3 DNA follows: TGTGCCAGCAGCCAAGATCGGCTAGCGGAAAGCTCCTACGAGCAGTACTTC.

J is TRBJ2-7 and V is TRBV10-3, with D maybe TRBD2 (6 bases). CDR1 and CDR2 from the germline V gene are ENHRY and SYGVKD. Trimming left V 4 bases short and J 1 base short, with 11 bases between. This CDR3 has 14 residues. CDR3 nucleotides: TGTGCCATCAGTGCCGGAGGGTCATCCTACGAGCAGTACTTC. It encodes CAISAGGSSYEQYF.

The chain links TRBV15 to TRBJ2-6; D ambiguous. In germline, CDR1 is LNHNV, CDR2 YYDKDF (reference sequence). CDR3 length equals 19 residues. V lost 0 bases and J 0 bases, leaving 15 bases between the germline ends. DNA of the CDR3: TGTGCCACCAGCAGAGAGTTGCCGCTCCAGCGCTCTGGGGCCAACGTCCTGACTTTC. Its protein is CATSRELPLQRSGANVLTF.

The V call is TRBV7-9, the J call TRBJ2-7, with D tentatively TRBD2 (5 bases). Germline lookup yields CDR1 SEHNR and CDR2 FQNEAQ (reference sequence). Trimming stripped 0 bases from V and 0 bases from J, with 6 bases between. This CDR3 contains 14 residues. CDR3 coding DNA: TGTGCCAGCAGCTTAGCCGGGGTCTCCTACGAGCAGTACTTC. It translates to CASSLAGVSYEQYF.

The V gene is TRBV6-1, the J gene TRBJ2-5, with 8 positions matching TRBD1. Germline V CDR1 and CDR2: MNHNS, SASEGT. J lost 1 base, V lost 4 bases, and 14 bases had no gene match. This CDR3 is 18 amino acids long. The chain's CDR3 is CASSGINRGMASQETQYF. The CDR3 nucleotides are TGTGCCAGCAGTGGCATTAACAGGGGGATGGCGTCCCAAGAGACCCAGTACTTC.

This clone was detected once. This chain uses TRBV5-1 with TRBJ2-2; tentative D call: TRBD1 (6 bases). With 0 bases removed from V and 7 bases from J, the gap between germline ends came to 13 bases. Germline V lookup: CDR1 SGHRS, CDR2 YFSETQ. CDR3 size: 15 residues. CDR3 nucleotide sequence: TGCGCCAGCAGCTTGGCAGGGGTTGGAGGCGGGGAGCTGTTTTTT. Translated, it gives CASSLAGVGGGELFF.

The genes are TRBV10-3 and TRBJ1-2, with 7 positions matching TRBD1. V dropped 2 bases and J dropped 0; count of bases not matched to a gene: 12. Germline loops: CDR1 ENHRY, CDR2 SYGVKD. The CDR3 loop spans 18 amino acids. CDR3 sequence reads: CAISEPTGLAFSNYGYTF. The CDR3 bases are TGTGCCATCAGTGAGCCGACAGGGCTCGCCTTTTCTAACTATGGCTACACCTTC.

This clone was counted once. The chain employs TRBV7-2 and TRBJ2-3, with TRBD1 matching 7 bases. The CDR3 consists of 16 residues. The junction had 8 bases not matched to a gene; V was cut back by 5 bases and J by 0 bases. In germline, CDR1 is SGHTA, CDR2 FQGNSA. The CDR3 reads CASSPVRDRSTDTQYF. The CDR3 nucleotides are TGTGCCAGCAGCCCTGTCCGGGACAGAAGCACAGATACGCAGTATTTT.

The rearrangement joins TRBV27 to TRBJ2-1, with D possibly TRBD1 on 6 matching bases. Germline CDR1 MNHEY, CDR2 SMNVEV (reference sequence). The CDR3 has 11 residues. V lost 8 bases and J lost 9, with 11 bases in between. The CDR3 reads CASATGFEQFF. CDR3 DNA sequence: TGTGCCAGCGCAACAGGGTTTGAGCAGTTCTTC.

The chain uses TRBV19 and TRBJ2-7; 12 nucleotides line up with TRBD2. The V gene's germline CDR1 is LNHDA and CDR2 SQIVND (reference sequence). The CDR3 extends over 16 amino acids. After removal of 4 bases from V and 4 bases from J, the junction contained 8 bases not matched to a gene. In DNA, the CDR3 is TGTGCCAGTAGTACGTCTAGCGGGGGGGCTATGTACGAGCAGTACTTC. Translating it yields CASSTSSGGAMYEQYF.

The chain is built from TRBV27 and TRBJ2-1; D remains unclear. In germline, CDR1 is MNHEY, CDR2 SMNVEV (reference sequence). The CDR3 totals 11 residues. The V gene lost 4 bases and the J gene lost 7 bases, with 5 bases spanning the gap. CDR3 sequence reads: CASSSPNEQFF. CDR3 DNA: TGTGCCAGCAGTTCCCCGAATGAGCAGTTCTTC.

The chain joins TRBV5-1 to TRBJ1-4, with D perhaps matching TRBD1 (5 bases). Trimming took off 4 bases at V and 8 bases at J, with 15 bases between the two ends. In germline, CDR1 is SGHRS, CDR2 YFSETQ. CDR3 length equals 14 residues. CDR3 in amino acids: CASSPGRGNEKLFF. For the CDR3, the DNA is TGCGCCAGCAGCCCCGGACGGGGGAACGAAAAACTGTTTTTT.

The chain recombines TRBV27 with TRBJ2-1; 11 nucleotides line up with TRBD2. This CDR3 comprises 16 residues. Germline V gene lookup returns CDR1 MNHEY and CDR2 SMNVEV (reference sequence). The V and J ends lost 4 bases and 2 bases, in that order; junction bases with no gene match: 4. The CDR3 protein is CASSSLAGGTYNEQFF. The CDR3 DNA follows: TGTGCCAGCAGTTCTCTAGCGGGGGGCACCTACAATGAGCAGTTCTTC.

The chain combines TRBV5-1 with TRBJ2-7; possibly TRBD1 for D (6 bases). Per germline, CDR1 SGHRS and CDR2 YFSETQ. The CDR3 is 15 amino acids. The germline V and J ends were trimmed by 5 bases and 5 bases, with 20 bases remaining between them. The CDR3 region is CASRGPGHVLDEQYF. CDR3 coding DNA: TGCGCCAGCAGAGGCCCGGGACATGTGCTCGACGAGCAGTACTTC.

For the CDR3, the DNA is TGTGCCAGCATGTCTAGCGATAGGGCCACAGATACGCAGTATTTT. Translating gives CASMSSDRATDTQYF. The chain recombines TRBV6-6 with TRBJ2-3; D possibly corresponds to TRBD2 (6 bases). The length of the CDR3 is 15 residues. The V end lost 7 bases, the J end lost 2 bases, and 16 bases lay between the germline ends. The germline V gene has CDR1 MNHNY and CDR2 SVGAGI (reference sequence).

The rearrangement links TRBV27 to TRBJ2-3; D is perhaps TRBD2 (7 bases). V was trimmed by 2 bases and J by 2 bases, leaving 17 bases between them. The germline V gene has CDR1 MNHEY and CDR2 SMNVEV (reference sequence). The CDR3 is made up of 17 amino acids. CDR3 protein: CASSLNGGGPITDTQYF. CDR3 nucleotides: TGTGCCAGCAGTTTAAATGGCGGGGGCCCTATCACAGATACGCAGTATTTT.

CDR3 loop: CASSLASRTTYEQYF. CDR3 DNA sequence: TGTGCCAGCAGCTTAGCATCGAGGACAACCTACGAGCAGTACTTC. This rearrangement joins TRBV7-8 to TRBJ2-7, with a tentative D call TRBD1 (5 bases). CDR1 and CDR2 (germline): SGHVS, FQNEAQ. There are 15 residues in the CDR3. V was shortened by 0 bases and J by 2 bases, with 11 bases between the two germline ends.

The gene calls are TRBV6-1 and TRBJ1-1, with 7 nucleotides matching TRBD1. The CDR3 length is 14 residues. Germline V gene sequence: CDR1 MNHNS, CDR2 SASEGT. Trimming cost V 4 bases and J 8 bases; bases outside gene matches: 10. The CDR3 bases are TGTGCCAGCAGTGCAAAATCCGGGACAGCGGAAGCTTTCTTT. This translates into CASSAKSGTAEAFF.

This rearrangement joins TRBV15 to TRBJ1-2; 9 bases map to TRBD1. The CDR3 contains 16 residues. The junction had 12 bases not matched to a gene; V was cut back by 3 bases and J by 7 bases. Germline-derived CDR1 and CDR2 are LNHNV and YYDKDF (reference sequence). The CDR3 protein is CATSSLAWTGEAGYTF. The DNA of the CDR3 is TGTGCCACCAGCAGCCTGGCCTGGACAGGGGAGGCTGGCTACACCTTC.

The chain has TRBV6-1 and TRBJ2-1; 10 nucleotides line up with TRBD2. The CDR3 consists of 13 residues. V lost 5 bases, J lost 11 bases, and 6 bases stayed unmatched. Germline-derived CDR1 and CDR2 are MNHNS and SASEGT. In DNA form, the CDR3 reads TGTGCCAGCAGTAATAGCGGGGGGCCACAGCAGTTCTTC. Residues: CASSNSGGPQQFF.

This chain connects TRBV18 to TRBJ1-4; D perhaps matches TRBD1 (6 bases). V lost 4 bases and J lost 8, with 17 bases in between. The CDR3 is 15 residues long. Germline V lookup: CDR1 KGHSH, CDR2 LQKENI. CDR3 nucleotides: TGTGCCAGCTCACTGTACAGCAGGGGCGAAGAAAAACTGTTTTTT. Translation: CASSLYSRGEEKLFF.

The gene calls are TRBV9 and TRBJ2-7, with 9 bases lining up with TRBD1. V lost 4 bases and J lost 3; bases outside the gene matches: 8. This CDR3 contains 15 residues. Germline values: CDR1 SGDLS, CDR2 YYNGEE. CDR3 nucleotides: TGTGCCAGCAGCCCCCACTCGGGACAGGGCTACGAGCAGTACTTC. This gives the protein CASSPHSGQGYEQYF.

V gene TRBV19 combines with J gene TRBJ1-1; D gene uncertain. This CDR3 region has 12 residues. The germline V gene encodes CDR1 LNHDA and CDR2 SQIVND (reference sequence). V lost 3 bases to trimming and J lost 7 bases, with 9 bases between them. The CDR3 bases are TGTGCCAGTAGTATTCGACGGGGTGAAGCTTTCTTT. Protein sequence: CASSIRRGEAFF.

The genes are TRBV29-1 and TRBJ1-1; D is unresolved. Trimming removed 4 bases at V and 8 bases at J, with 11 bases between. Germline lookup yields CDR1 SQVTM and CDR2 ANQGSEA. CDR3 length equals 11 residues. The CDR3 region has the DNA TGCAGCGTTGTATTGGCAGTCGAAGCTTTCTTT. This codes for CSVVLAVEAFF.